This T cell receptor beta chain originates from a study of blood T cell repertoires in COVID-19. Study in general: Spain, Italy and the United States supplied samples that represented acute and convalescent COVID-19.

Here immunoSEQ multiplex PCR was the method, and the copy in TCRdb shows in-frame clones only, minus some. Here the sample spans 200,000 to 250,000 clones, 82% being singletons. The receptor comes from a man aged 40-50 years who had recovered from COVID-19. Sequencing used PBMCs or T cells enriched from blood (not recorded which).

The CDR3 DNA is TGTGCCAGTCGGGAAGGACTAGCCAAAAACATTCAGTACTTC. Protein: CASREGLAKNIQYF. The chain has TRBV19 and TRBJ2-4; D perhaps matches TRBD2 (5 bases). The CDR3 runs to 14 residues. CDR1 LNHDA and CDR2 SQIVND come from the germline V gene (reference sequence). V was trimmed by 8 bases and J by 0 bases, leaving 11 bases between them.